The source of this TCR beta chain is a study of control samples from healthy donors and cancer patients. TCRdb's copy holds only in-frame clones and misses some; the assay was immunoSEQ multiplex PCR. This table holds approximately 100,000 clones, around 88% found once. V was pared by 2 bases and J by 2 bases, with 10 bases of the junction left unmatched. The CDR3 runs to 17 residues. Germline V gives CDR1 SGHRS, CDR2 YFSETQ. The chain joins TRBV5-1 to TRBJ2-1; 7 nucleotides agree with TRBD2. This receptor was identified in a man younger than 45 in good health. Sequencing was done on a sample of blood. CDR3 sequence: CASSFSALAGAYNEQFF. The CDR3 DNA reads TGCGCCAGCAGCTTTAGCGCATTGGCGGGAGCCTACAATGAGCAGTTCTTC.